The 20 T cell receptor beta chains given below trace back to one sample, sequenced in a study of T cells after yellow fever vaccination. MiXCR, applied by TCRdb to the 5' RACE reads, yields one record per CDR3 protein. The table lists 300,000 or so distinct CDR3 sequences, about 7.8% of them singletons. The sample here was PBMCs, taken roughly 47 days after the first yellow fever vaccination. All receptors derive from a man younger than 35 who received the YFV17D yellow fever vaccine.

The V call is TRBV19, the J call TRBJ1-5, with TRBD1 matching over 12 bases. Germline-derived CDR1 and CDR2 are LNHDA and SQIVND (reference sequence). The CDR3 has 15 residues. V gave up 5 bases and J gave up 6 bases; unmatched junction bases: 5. This chain's CDR3 is CASSGTGGYGQPQHF. The DNA of the CDR3 is TGTGCCAGTAGTGGGACAGGGGGCTACGGTCAGCCCCAGCATTTT.

This clonotype was recorded at least ten times. The J gene is TRBJ1-3, the V gene TRBV4-3; no firm D call. The V gene's germline CDR1 is LGHNA and CDR2 YSLEER. The CDR3 spans 15 residues. Trimming removed 8 bases at V and 2 bases at J, with 16 bases between. The DNA for the CDR3 is TGCGCCAGCCAGGCCTATCGCGGGGCTGGAAACACCATATATTTT. It specifies CASQAYRGAGNTIYF.

This chain uses TRBV4-1 with TRBJ2-3; the D is unclear. In germline, CDR1 is MGHRA, CDR2 YSYEKL. Trimming took 2 bases from V and 14 from J, leaving 11 bases between them. The CDR3 contains 11 residues. The CDR3 protein is CASSQLPILYF. The CDR3 DNA sequence: TGCGCCAGCAGCCAATTGCCCATCCTGTATTTT.

CDR3 DNA: TGTGCCAGCAGCCGGGGACAGGGTCTAACCTACGAGCAGTACTTC. Translating gives CASSRGQGLTYEQYF. The V and J genes are TRBV5-4 and TRBJ2-7, with 9 bases aligning to TRBD1. Germline V gives CDR1 SGHNT, CDR2 YYREEE (reference sequence). V trimming: 4 bases; J trimming: 2 bases; junction bases outside the gene matches: 7. CDR3 length: 15 amino acids.

The chain employs TRBV10-2 and TRBJ2-7; 7 nucleotides agree with TRBD1. The junction had 7 bases not matched to a gene; V was cut back by 6 bases and J by 5 bases. The germline CDR1 and CDR2 sequences are WSHSY and SAAADI. The CDR3 is 13 residues long. The CDR3 DNA follows: TGCGCCAGCAGCGCTGGACAGGTGCACGAGCAGTACTTC. Amino acid sequence: CASSAGQVHEQYF.

The chain has TRBV4-3 and TRBJ2-6, with unresolved D. Trimming took 3 bases from V and 0 from J, leaving 6 bases between them. The V gene's germline CDR1 is LGHNA and CDR2 YSLEER. This CDR3 has 15 residues. CDR3 residues: CASSHRISGANVLTF. The DNA of the CDR3 is TGCGCCAGCAGCCACAGGATCTCTGGGGCCAACGTCCTGACTTTC.

The chain employs TRBV7-2 and TRBJ2-3; D gene uncertain. The CDR3 has 12 amino acids. CDR1 is SGHTA, CDR2 FQGNSA, per germline. V was cut by 4 bases and J by 8 bases, with 10 bases left in between. CDR3 in DNA: TGTGCCAGCAGCTGGGAAGTGGCTACGCAGTATTTT. As protein: CASSWEVATQYF. Complete variable domain (other parts from reference TRBV7-2 and TRBJ2-3): GAGVSQSPSNKVTEKGKDVELRCDPISGHTALYWYRQSLGQGLEFLIYFQGNSAPDKSGLPSDRFSAERTGGSVSTLTIQRTQQEDSAVYLCASSWEVATQYFGPGTRLTVL.

This clonotype has just a few counts. The chain joins TRBV7-9 to TRBJ2-7; 10 bases match TRBD1. Germline trimming cut 4 bases from V and 5 bases from J; bases unmatched to any gene: 5. The germline CDR1 and CDR2 sequences are SEHNR and FQNEAQ (reference sequence). The CDR3 is 14 residues long. The CDR3 reads CASSWGQGINEQYV. The CDR3 DNA is TGTGCCAGCAGCTGGGGACAGGGGATAAACGAGCAGTACGTC.

This clonotype was detected only a few times. The chain links TRBV15 to TRBJ2-1; D perhaps matches TRBD2 (6 bases). The CDR3 loop spans 16 amino acids. The germline V gene encodes CDR1 LNHNV and CDR2 YYDKDF (reference sequence). Trimming removed 2 bases at V and 6 bases at J, with 17 bases between. The CDR3 DNA reads TGTGCCACCAGCAGAAGACAGCATGGGGAGGCCAATGAGCAGTTCTTC. As protein: CATSRRQHGEANEQFF.

The sample holds a few counts of this clonotype. V usage is TRBV2 and J usage is TRBJ2-1; 10 bases align to TRBD2. The CDR3 extends over 20 amino acids. Germline assignment: CDR1 SNHLY and CDR2 FYNNEI. V lost 4 bases and J lost 0; bases outside the gene matches: 15. This chain's CDR3 is CASSGLWGSGGPSSYNEQFF. DNA for the CDR3: TGTGCCAGCAGTGGCTTATGGGGTAGCGGGGGGCCGAGCTCCTACAATGAGCAGTTCTTC.

The chain recombines TRBV27 with TRBJ2-7, with 8 nucleotides matching TRBD2. The germline V gene has CDR1 MNHEY and CDR2 SMNVEV (reference sequence). The V gene end was trimmed by 0 bases and the J gene end by 3 bases; junction bases not matched to a gene: 4. The length of the CDR3 is 15 residues. The CDR3 DNA reads TGTGCCAGCAGTTTATCTTCTGGGACTAGCTACGAGCAGTACGTC. Its protein is CASSLSSGTSYEQYV.

In this sample, this clonotype turned up many times. V and J are TRBV7-2 and TRBJ2-7; D remains ambiguous. The CDR3 has 12 amino acids. Germline-derived CDR1 and CDR2 are SGHTA and FQGNSA. V was cut by 4 bases and J by 1 base, with 5 bases left in between. CDR3 DNA sequence: TGTGCCAGCAGCTCTTTTTCCTACGAGCAGTACTTC. Translation gives CASSSFSYEQYF.

The gene calls are TRBV4-1 and TRBJ1-5; D is unresolved. The CDR3 is 15 residues long. Trimming shortened V by 2 bases and J by 4 bases, and 12 bases separated the two germline ends. Germline V gene sequence: CDR1 MGHRA, CDR2 YSYEKL. CDR3 protein: CASSQYNAPNQPQHF. The CDR3 DNA reads TGCGCCAGCAGCCAATACAACGCCCCGAATCAGCCCCAGCATTTT.

This clonotype occurred a few times. The rearrangement uses TRBV7-2 and TRBJ2-1, with 8 bases fitting TRBD2. The length of the CDR3 is 15 residues. Germline V gene data show CDR1 as SGHTA and CDR2 as FQGNSA. The V segment lost 5 bases and the J segment 4 bases; nucleotides outside the gene matches: 7. The CDR3: CASSKTGGIYNEQFF. CDR3 nucleotide sequence: TGTGCCAGCAGCAAAACGGGGGGGATTTACAATGAGCAGTTCTTC.

For this clonotype: A much larger clone lies a single base off, so this may be a read error. The V call is TRBV6-1, the J call TRBJ2-5; D is undetermined. This CDR3 is 12 amino acids long. V was pared by 6 bases and J by 0 bases, with 5 bases between. The V gene's germline CDR1 is MNHNS and CDR2 SASEGT. The CDR3 DNA sequence: TGTGCCAGCAGATCGTACCAAGAGACCCAGTACTTC. Protein sequence: CASRSYQETQYF.

The chain couples TRBV10-3 to TRBJ2-7; the D call may be TRBD1 or TRBD2 (6 bases each). The length of the CDR3 is 17 residues. V shed 4 bases and J shed 5 bases, with 24 bases lying between them. The germline gives CDR1 ENHRY, CDR2 SYGVKD. CDR3 amino acids: CAISGFSPGAPKDEQYF. The DNA of the CDR3 is TGTGCCATCAGTGGTTTTTCCCCGGGGGCCCCCAAGGACGAGCAGTACTTC.

This rearrangement joins TRBV7-2 to TRBJ2-7; D is unresolved. V shed 5 bases and J shed 3 bases, with 14 bases lying between them. The CDR3 is 14 amino acids. Germline lookup yields CDR1 SGHTA and CDR2 FQGNSA. Written as DNA, the CDR3 is TGTGCCAGCAGCCCCCAGCCGGGCCTCTACGAGCAGTACGTC. Protein sequence: CASSPQPGLYEQYV.

This clonotype was picked up a small number of times. The chain employs TRBV11-1 and TRBJ2-6; 12 bases are shared with TRBD1. The J segment lost 4 bases and the V segment lost 5 bases, leaving 9 bases of the junction unmatched. The CDR3 is 18 amino acids. Per the germline V gene, CDR1 is SGHAT and CDR2 is FQDESV (reference sequence). CDR3 sequence reads: CASSTNWDRGPGANVLTF. CDR3 DNA: TGTGCCAGCAGCACCAATTGGGACAGGGGGCCAGGGGCCAACGTCCTGACTTTC.

The rearrangement joins TRBV7-8 to TRBJ2-3, with 14 nucleotides matching TRBD2. The V segment lost 5 bases and the J segment 6 bases; nucleotides outside the gene matches: 7. Germline values: CDR1 SGHVS, CDR2 FQNEAQ. This CDR3 has 16 amino acids. The CDR3 here is CASSLGLAGGRDTQYF. The CDR3 DNA reads TGTGCCAGCAGCCTCGGACTAGCGGGGGGTAGGGATACGCAGTATTTT. Drawing the rest from reference TRBV7-8 and TRBJ2-3, the complete variable domain is GAGVSQSPRYKVAKRGQDVALRCDPISGHVSLFWYQQALGQGPEFLTYFQNEAQLDKSGLPSDRFFAERPEGSVSTLKIQRTQQEDSAVYLCASSLGLAGGRDTQYFGPGTRLTVL.

The chain carries TRBV19 and TRBJ1-5; D ambiguous. With 4 bases removed from V and 2 bases from J, the gap between germline ends came to 21 bases. Germline CDR1 and CDR2: LNHDA and SQIVND (reference sequence). CDR3 length: 18 residues. CDR3 coding DNA: TGTGCCAGTAGTACCTCGCATTCTACCTATAATGGCAATCAGCCCCAGCATTTT. As protein: CASSTSHSTYNGNQPQHF.